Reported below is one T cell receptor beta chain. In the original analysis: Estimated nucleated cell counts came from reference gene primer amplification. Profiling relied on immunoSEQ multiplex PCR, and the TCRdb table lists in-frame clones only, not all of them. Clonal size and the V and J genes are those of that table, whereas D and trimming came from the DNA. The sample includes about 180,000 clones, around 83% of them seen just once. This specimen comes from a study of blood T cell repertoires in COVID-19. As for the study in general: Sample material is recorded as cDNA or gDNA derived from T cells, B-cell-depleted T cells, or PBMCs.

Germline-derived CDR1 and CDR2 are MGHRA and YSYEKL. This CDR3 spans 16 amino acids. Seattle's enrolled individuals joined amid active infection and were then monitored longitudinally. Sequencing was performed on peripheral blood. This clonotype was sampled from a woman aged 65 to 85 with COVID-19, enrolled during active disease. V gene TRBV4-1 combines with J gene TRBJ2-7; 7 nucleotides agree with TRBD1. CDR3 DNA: TGCCCCCCCAGCCGACTCCCAGGGACAGTGTCCTACGAGCAGTACTTC. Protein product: CPPSRLPGTVSYEQYF.